A single sample is the source of the 21 T cell receptor beta chains below, sequenced in a study of cytomegalovirus exposure and HLA in healthy donors. In the PCR, 60 Vbeta and 13 Jbeta primers were used. Clones were read by immunoSEQ multiplex PCR, and TCRdb kept only the in-frame ones, dropping some. The data contain more than 150,000 clones, around 83% of them singletons. The sequencing sample was made of PBMCs. These receptors came from a girl between 2 and 10 years old in good health and CMV-seropositive.

This chain uses TRBV5-6 with TRBJ2-5; perhaps TRBD2 as D (6 bases). The V and J ends lost 0 bases and 4 bases respectively, with 10 bases between them. The CDR3 extends over 14 amino acids. Per the germline V gene, CDR1 is SGHDT and CDR2 is YYEEEE. CDR3 region: CASSLGRGAETQYF. The CDR3, as DNA: TGTGCCAGCAGCTTGGGGCGGGGCGCAGAGACCCAGTACTTC.

The chain recombines TRBV5-1 with TRBJ2-3; 7 nucleotides match TRBD1. The CDR3 has 15 residues. Trimming cost V 0 bases and J 2 bases; bases outside gene matches: 3. The germline V gene has CDR1 SGHRS and CDR2 YFSETQ. This CDR3 is CASSLVTGDTDTQYF. DNA for the CDR3: TGCGCCAGCAGCTTGGTAACAGGGGACACAGATACGCAGTATTTT.

The V and J genes are TRBV14 and TRBJ1-2, with TRBD1 matching 7 bases. CDR3 length equals 16 residues. Trimming at V came to 3 bases and at J to 8 bases, leaving 15 bases not matched to a gene. Germline assignment: CDR1 SGHDN and CDR2 FVKESK. CDR3 sequence reads: CASSHRRQGPMTGYTF. CDR3 in DNA: TGTGCCAGCAGCCATCGTCGACAGGGCCCTATGACGGGCTACACCTTC. Variable domain in full (rest from reference TRBV14 and TRBJ1-2): EAGVTQFPSHSVIEKGQTVTLRCDPISGHDNLYWYRRVMGKEIKFLLHFVKESKQDESGMPNNRFLAERTGGTYSTLKVQPAELEDSGVYFCASSHRRQGPMTGYTFGSGTRLTVV.

V gene TRBV28 combines with J gene TRBJ1-4, with D possibly being TRBD1 (6 bases). This CDR3 contains 15 residues. Looked up from germline, CDR1 is MDHEN and CDR2 is SYDVKM. The ends were cut back, 3 bases at V and 8 bases at J, with 16 bases in the middle. CDR3 in amino acids: CASSLQGRDKEKLFF. The CDR3 nucleotides read TGTGCCAGCAGTTTGCAGGGAAGGGACAAAGAAAAACTGTTTTTT.

The gene calls are TRBV5-6 and TRBJ2-7, with a weak D call TRBD2 (5 bases). The CDR3 totals 15 residues. Trimming stripped 0 bases from V and 4 bases from J, with 14 bases between. From germline, CDR1 is SGHDT and CDR2 YYEEEE. The CDR3 region is CASSLVPGVPYEQYF. DNA of the CDR3: TGTGCCAGCAGCTTGGTTCCCGGGGTCCCTTACGAGCAGTACTTC.

There are a few counts of this clone. The rearrangement links TRBV7-8 to TRBJ1-1; D not resolved. CDR3 length: 15 residues. Germline CDR1 and CDR2: SGHVS and FQNEAQ. Trimming took 0 bases from V and 4 from J, leaving 12 bases between them. The CDR3 protein is CASSLARSGATEAFF. As DNA, the CDR3 is TGTGCCAGCAGCTTAGCGAGGAGCGGTGCCACTGAAGCTTTCTTT.

V and J are TRBV14 and TRBJ2-5; a possible D gene is TRBD2 (5 bases). There are 14 residues in the CDR3. Trimming cost V 2 bases and J 5 bases, with 12 bases left between them. Germline V gives CDR1 SGHDN, CDR2 FVKESK. The CDR3 DNA follows: TGTGCCAGCAGCCAATCGGGGTCCTGGGAGACCCAGTACTTC. Its translation: CASSQSGSWETQYF.

This CDR3 is CASLDSFNTEAFF. The CDR3 bases are TGTGCCAGCTTAGACAGTTTTAACACTGAAGCTTTCTTT. J is TRBJ1-1 and V is TRBV2, with TRBD1 as a possible D gene (5 bases). The V gene's germline CDR1 is SNHLY and CDR2 FYNNEI. V was shortened by 8 bases and J by 2 bases, with 12 bases between the two germline ends. CDR3 length: 13 residues.

The chain joins TRBV4-2 to TRBJ2-2; 7 nucleotides agree with TRBD1. Germline V gene sequence: CDR1 LGHNA, CDR2 YNFKEQ. The length of the CDR3 is 13 residues. The trim removed 3 bases at V and 7 bases at J, leaving 2 bases unmatched. Here the CDR3 DNA reads TGTGCCAGCAGCCACGACAGGGTCGGGGAGCTGTTTTTT. Translation gives CASSHDRVGELFF.

The rearrangement joins TRBV5-1 to TRBJ1-5; D might be TRBD1 (5 bases). This CDR3 is built from 14 residues. V gave up 0 bases and J gave up 7 bases, with 11 bases separating them. Germline loops: CDR1 SGHRS, CDR2 YFSETQ. In DNA, the CDR3 is TGCGCCAGCAGCTTGGCCGCTGGGGGGCAGCCCCAGCATTTT. Protein product: CASSLAAGGQPQHF. Based on the CDR3 plus reference TRBV5-1 and TRBJ1-5, the full variable domain is KAGVTQTPRYLIKTRGQQVTLSCSPISGHRSVSWYQQTPGQGLQFLFEYFSETQRNKGNFPGRFSGRQFSNSRSEMNVSTLELGDSALYLCASSLAAGGQPQHFGDGTRLSIL.

The chain combines TRBV5-1 with TRBJ2-5, with 10 bases identical to TRBD1. The CDR3 extends over 15 amino acids. The V gene's germline CDR1 is SGHRS and CDR2 YFSETQ. With V trimmed by 4 bases and J by 2 bases, 5 bases remained unmatched. The CDR3 DNA is TGCGCCAGCAGCATAGGGGACAGGGGACAAGAGACCCAGTACTTC. Translated: CASSIGDRGQETQYF.

The V call is TRBV6-5, the J call TRBJ1-1; 8 bases are shared with TRBD1. V was pared by 6 bases and J by 7 bases, with 7 bases of the junction left unmatched. Germline CDR1 and CDR2: MNHEY and SVGAGI. The CDR3 extends over 13 amino acids. The CDR3 protein is CASSGQGVHEAFF. In nucleotides, the CDR3 is TGTGCCAGCAGCGGACAGGGAGTTCATGAAGCTTTCTTT.

Only one count was recorded for this clone. The genes are TRBV6-5 and TRBJ2-7; D perhaps matches TRBD1 (5 bases). Germline CDR1 and CDR2: MNHEY and SVGAGI. V was clipped by 0 bases and J by 12 bases, with 12 bases between them. CDR3 length: 12 amino acids. CDR3 in DNA: TGTGCCAGCAGTTACTCGACCACAGGAATGTACTTC. This sequence encodes CASSYSTTGMYF.

This chain's CDR3 is CASTRLAKDRGLQETQYF. CDR3 coding DNA: TGTGCCAGCACCCGACTTGCCAAGGACAGGGGCCTACAAGAGACCCAGTACTTC. The V call is TRBV5-4, the J call TRBJ2-5, with 9 bases matching TRBD1. The CDR3 loop spans 18 amino acids. The germline V gene has CDR1 SGHNT and CDR2 YYREEE (reference sequence). V trimming: 6 bases; J trimming: 2 bases; junction bases outside the gene matches: 17.

This rearrangement joins TRBV28 to TRBJ2-6, with D possibly being TRBD2 (6 bases). The CDR3 extends over 14 amino acids. Germline-derived CDR1 and CDR2 are MDHEN and SYDVKM. V shed 9 bases and J shed 1 base, with 10 bases lying between them. CDR3 in amino acids: CASYAGSGANVLTF. CDR3 nucleotide sequence: TGTGCCAGTTATGCGGGGTCTGGGGCCAACGTCCTGACTTTC.

The V and J genes are TRBV2 and TRBJ2-7, with D perhaps matching TRBD2 (6 bases). The CDR3 is 15 residues long. Germline V gene sequence: CDR1 SNHLY, CDR2 FYNNEI. V was pared by 3 bases and J by 0 bases, with 12 bases between. The CDR3 reads CASSDLAGSSYEQYF. The CDR3 nucleotides read TGTGCCAGCAGTGACCTTGCGGGAAGCTCCTACGAGCAGTACTTC. The variable domain in full, completed from reference TRBV2 and TRBJ2-7, reads EPEVTQTPSHQVTQMGQEVILRCVPISNHLYFYWYRQILGQKVEFLVSFYNNEISEKSEIFDDQFSVERPDGSNFTLKIRSTKLEDSAMYFCASSDLAGSSYEQYFGPGTRLTVT.

V is TRBV27 and J is TRBJ2-7; D gene unclear. Deletions cut 0 bases from V and 4 bases from J, with 7 bases between. The CDR3 has 13 residues. Germline V gene lookup returns CDR1 MNHEY and CDR2 SMNVEV (reference sequence). CDR3 nucleotides: TGTGCCAGCAGTTTATCTTTGCAGTACGAGCAGTACTTC. Its translation is CASSLSLQYEQYF.

The chain combines TRBV19 with TRBJ2-7; 8 nucleotides agree with TRBD1. In germline, CDR1 is LNHDA, CDR2 SQIVND (reference sequence). The CDR3 contains 15 residues. Trimming removed 5 bases from V and 6 bases from J; junction bases left unmatched: 12. In DNA form, the CDR3 reads TGTGCCAGTAGTGACGTCCGACAGGGGATTCGCGAGCAGTACTTC. Translating it yields CASSDVRQGIREQYF.

This sequence joins TRBV19 and TRBJ2-7; 8 nucleotides match TRBD1. With V trimmed by 7 bases and J by 3 bases, 5 bases remained unmatched. The CDR3 totals 13 residues. CDR1 LNHDA and CDR2 SQIVND come from the germline V gene (reference sequence). This CDR3 reads CASTPTGDYEQYF. The CDR3 nucleotides are TGTGCCAGTACCCCGACAGGGGACTACGAGCAGTACTTC.

The chain combines TRBV19 with TRBJ1-5; TRBD1 might be the D (6 bases). This CDR3 comprises 14 residues. V lost 6 bases and J 0 bases, leaving 9 bases between the germline ends. Looked up from germline, CDR1 is LNHDA and CDR2 is SQIVND (reference sequence). CDR3 nucleotide sequence: TGTGCCAGTAGAGGCAGGGGTAGCAATCAGCCCCAGCATTTT. Its translation is CASRGRGSNQPQHF.

V and J are TRBV10-3 and TRBJ1-1, with 9 bases lining up with TRBD1. The V gene's germline CDR1 is ENHRY and CDR2 SYGVKD. This CDR3 comprises 14 residues. J lost 5 bases, V lost 7 bases, and 8 bases had no gene match. The CDR3 DNA reads TGTGCCATCAATCGGGACAGGGATCGGACTGAAGCTTTCTTT. Translated, it gives CAINRDRDRTEAFF.